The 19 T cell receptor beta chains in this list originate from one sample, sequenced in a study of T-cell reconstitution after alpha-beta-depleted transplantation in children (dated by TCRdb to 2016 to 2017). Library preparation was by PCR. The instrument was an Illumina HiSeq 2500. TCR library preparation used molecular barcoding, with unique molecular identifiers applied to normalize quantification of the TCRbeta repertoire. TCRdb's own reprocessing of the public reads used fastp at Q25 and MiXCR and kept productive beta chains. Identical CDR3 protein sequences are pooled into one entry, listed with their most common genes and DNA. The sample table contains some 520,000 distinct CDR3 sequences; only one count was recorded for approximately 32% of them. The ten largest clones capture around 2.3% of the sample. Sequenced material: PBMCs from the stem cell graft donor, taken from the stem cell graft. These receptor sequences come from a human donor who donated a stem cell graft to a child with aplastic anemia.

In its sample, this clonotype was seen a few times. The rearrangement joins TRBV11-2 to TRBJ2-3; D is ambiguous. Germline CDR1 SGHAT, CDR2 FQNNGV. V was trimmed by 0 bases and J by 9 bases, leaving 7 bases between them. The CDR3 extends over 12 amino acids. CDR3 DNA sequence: TGTGCCAGCAGCTTAGAAGGTCAGACGCAGTATTTT. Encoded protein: CASSLEGQTQYF.

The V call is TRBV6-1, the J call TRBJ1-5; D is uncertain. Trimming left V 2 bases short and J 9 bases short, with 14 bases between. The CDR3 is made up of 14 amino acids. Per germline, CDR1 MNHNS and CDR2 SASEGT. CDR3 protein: CASSELPPGGPQHF. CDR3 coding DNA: TGTGCCAGCAGTGAATTGCCTCCCGGTGGGCCCCAGCATTTT.

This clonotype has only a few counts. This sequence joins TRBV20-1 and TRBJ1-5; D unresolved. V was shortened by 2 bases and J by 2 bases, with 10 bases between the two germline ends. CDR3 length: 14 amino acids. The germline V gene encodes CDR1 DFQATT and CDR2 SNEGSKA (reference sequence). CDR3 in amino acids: CSARTVVGNQPQHF. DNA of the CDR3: TGCAGTGCTAGAACAGTAGTCGGCAATCAGCCCCAGCATTTT.

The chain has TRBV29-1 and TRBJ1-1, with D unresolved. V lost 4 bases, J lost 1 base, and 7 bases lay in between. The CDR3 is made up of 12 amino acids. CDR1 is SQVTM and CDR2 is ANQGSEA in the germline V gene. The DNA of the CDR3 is TGCAGCGTTGCTCAGTCGAACACTGAAGCTTTCTTT. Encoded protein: CSVAQSNTEAFF.

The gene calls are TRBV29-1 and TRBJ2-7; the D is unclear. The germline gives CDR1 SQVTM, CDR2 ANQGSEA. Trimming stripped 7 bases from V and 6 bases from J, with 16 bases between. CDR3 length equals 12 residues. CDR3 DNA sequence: TGCAGCGGACAAACTGGGGAATCCGAGCAGTACTTC. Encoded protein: CSGQTGESEQYF.

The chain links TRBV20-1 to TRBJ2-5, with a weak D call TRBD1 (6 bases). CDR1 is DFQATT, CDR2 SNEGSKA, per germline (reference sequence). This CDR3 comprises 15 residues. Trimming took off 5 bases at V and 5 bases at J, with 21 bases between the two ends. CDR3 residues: CSAVRGGQERETQYF. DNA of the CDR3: TGCAGTGCTGTCAGGGGTGGTCAAGAACGGGAGACCCAGTACTTC.

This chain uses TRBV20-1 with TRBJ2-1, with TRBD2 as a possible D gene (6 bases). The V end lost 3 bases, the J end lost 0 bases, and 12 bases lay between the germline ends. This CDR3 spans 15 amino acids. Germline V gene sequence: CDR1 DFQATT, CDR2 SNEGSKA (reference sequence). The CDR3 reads CSARTGLSSYNEQFF. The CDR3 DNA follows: TGCAGTGCTAGGACGGGACTTAGCTCCTACAATGAGCAGTTCTTC.

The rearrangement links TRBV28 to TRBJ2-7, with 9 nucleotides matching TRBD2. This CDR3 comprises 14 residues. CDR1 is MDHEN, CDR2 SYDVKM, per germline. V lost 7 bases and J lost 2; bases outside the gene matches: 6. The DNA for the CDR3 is TGTGCCAGCACCCGGCTAGCGGGGCCCTACGAGCAGTACTTC. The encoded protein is CASTRLAGPYEQYF.

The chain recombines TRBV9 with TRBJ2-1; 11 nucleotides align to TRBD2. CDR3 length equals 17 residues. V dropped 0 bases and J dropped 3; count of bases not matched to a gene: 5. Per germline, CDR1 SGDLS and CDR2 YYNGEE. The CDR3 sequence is CASSVESLAGGYNEQFF. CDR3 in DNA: TGTGCCAGCAGCGTAGAATCCCTAGCGGGAGGCTACAATGAGCAGTTCTTC.

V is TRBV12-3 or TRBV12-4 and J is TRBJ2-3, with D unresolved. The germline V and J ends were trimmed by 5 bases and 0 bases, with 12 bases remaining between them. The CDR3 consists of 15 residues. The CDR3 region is CASSPQRKSTDTQYF. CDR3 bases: TGTGCCAGCAGTCCCCAGCGCAAGAGCACAGATACGCAGTATTTT.

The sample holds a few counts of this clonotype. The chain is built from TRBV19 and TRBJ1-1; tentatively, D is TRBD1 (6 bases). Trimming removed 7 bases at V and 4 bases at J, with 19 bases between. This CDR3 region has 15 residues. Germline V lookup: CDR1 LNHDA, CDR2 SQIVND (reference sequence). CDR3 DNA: TGTGCCAGTACCTCTGAGGGGGTTCTACGCACTGAAGCTTTCTTT. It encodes CASTSEGVLRTEAFF.

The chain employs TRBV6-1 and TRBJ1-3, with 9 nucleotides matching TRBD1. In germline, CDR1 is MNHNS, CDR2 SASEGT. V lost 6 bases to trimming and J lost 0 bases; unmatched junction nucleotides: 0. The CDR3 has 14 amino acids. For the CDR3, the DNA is TGTGCCAGCAGGGACAGGGGCTCTGGAAACACCATATATTTT. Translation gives CASRDRGSGNTIYF.

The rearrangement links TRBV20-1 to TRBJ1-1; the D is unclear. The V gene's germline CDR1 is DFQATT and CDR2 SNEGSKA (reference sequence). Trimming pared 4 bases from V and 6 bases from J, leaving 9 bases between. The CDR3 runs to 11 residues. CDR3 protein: CSAKHQPEAFF. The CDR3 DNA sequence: TGCAGTGCTAAACATCAGCCTGAAGCTTTCTTT.

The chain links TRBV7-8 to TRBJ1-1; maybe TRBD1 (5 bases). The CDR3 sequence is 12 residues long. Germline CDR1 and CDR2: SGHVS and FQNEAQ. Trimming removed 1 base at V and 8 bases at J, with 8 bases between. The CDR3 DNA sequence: TGTGCCAGCAGCTTAGGACGGGGGGAAGCTTTCTTT. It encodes CASSLGRGEAFF.

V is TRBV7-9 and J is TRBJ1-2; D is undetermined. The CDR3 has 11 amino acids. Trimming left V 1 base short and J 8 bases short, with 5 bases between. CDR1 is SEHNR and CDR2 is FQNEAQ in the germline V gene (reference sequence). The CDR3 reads CASSLEGGYTF. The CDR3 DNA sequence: TGTGCCAGCAGCTTAGAGGGAGGCTACACCTTC.

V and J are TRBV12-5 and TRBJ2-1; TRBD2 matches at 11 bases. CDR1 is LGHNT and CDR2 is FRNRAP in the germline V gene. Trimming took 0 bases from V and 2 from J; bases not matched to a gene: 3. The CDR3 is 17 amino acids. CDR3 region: CASGLVTSGNTYNEQFF. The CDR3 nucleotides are TGTGCTAGTGGTTTGGTGACTAGCGGGAACACCTACAATGAGCAGTTCTTC. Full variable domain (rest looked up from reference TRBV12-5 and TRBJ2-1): DARVTQTPRHKVTEMGQEVTMRCQPILGHNTVFWYRQTMMQGLELLAYFRNRAPLDDSGMPKDRFSAEMPDATLATLKIQPSEPRDSAVYFCASGLVTSGNTYNEQFFGPGTRLTVL.

The CDR3 loop is CASSQDRGWGELFF. The CDR3 DNA sequence: TGCGCCAGCAGCCAAGACCGGGGTTGGGGGGAGCTGTTTTTT. V gene TRBV4-3 combines with J gene TRBJ2-2; perhaps TRBD2 as D (5 bases). Trimming removed 0 bases from V and 8 bases from J, with 10 bases in between. The CDR3 runs to 14 residues. CDR1 is LGHNA, CDR2 YSLEER, per germline.

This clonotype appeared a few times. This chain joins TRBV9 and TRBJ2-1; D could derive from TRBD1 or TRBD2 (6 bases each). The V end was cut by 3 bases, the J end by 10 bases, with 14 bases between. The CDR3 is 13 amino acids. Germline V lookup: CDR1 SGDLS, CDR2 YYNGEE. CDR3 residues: CASSAGGGGEQFF. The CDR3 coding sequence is TGTGCCAGCAGCGCCGGAGGGGGTGGCGAGCAGTTCTTC.

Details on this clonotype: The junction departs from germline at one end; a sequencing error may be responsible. The CDR3 loop reads CASSFGPGLFF. Written as DNA, the CDR3 is TGTGCCAGCAGTTTCGGCCCAGGGCTGTTTTTC. J is TRBJ2-4 and V is TRBV6-2 or TRBV6-3; D is possibly TRBD1 (5 bases). The CDR3 is 11 residues long. Germline CDR1 is MNHEY and CDR2 is SVGEGT.